The sequence of this TCR beta chain was determined in a study of identifying expanded T cells in peripheral blood. Findings and limits, study-wide: About 1.2 clones differed between technical replicates, versus approximately 17 and 20 over time.

Collection occurred without any documented infections or immune events in donors. The method was immunoSEQ multiplex PCR; TCRdb's version includes in-frame clones alone and lacks a portion of them. The sample carries approximately 83,000 clones, approximately 81% recorded once. As for this clone: Its antigen is unknown.

Between the trimmed V and J ends, which lost 3 bases and 0 bases, there was a span of 8 bases. The CDR3 sequence is 14 residues long. Germline CDR1 is SGHTA and CDR2 is FQGTGA. The V gene is TRBV7-3, the J gene TRBJ1-1, with D possibly matching TRBD1 (6 bases). The clonotype was recovered from a person aged 18 to 69 in good health. The sample was blood. CDR3 sequence: CASSFGQMNTEAFF. For the CDR3, the DNA is TGTGCCAGCAGCTTCGGACAGATGAACACTGAAGCTTTCTTT.